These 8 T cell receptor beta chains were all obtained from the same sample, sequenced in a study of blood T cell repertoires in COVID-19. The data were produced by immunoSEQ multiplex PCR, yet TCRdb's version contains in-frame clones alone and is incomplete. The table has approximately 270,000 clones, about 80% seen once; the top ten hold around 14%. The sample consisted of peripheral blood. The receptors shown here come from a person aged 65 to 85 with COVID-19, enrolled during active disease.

The CDR3 region is CAISEENEKLFF. In DNA form, the CDR3 reads TGTGCCATCAGTGAGGAGAATGAAAAACTGTTTTTT. The rearrangement joins TRBV10-3 to TRBJ1-4; the D is unclear. The CDR3 runs to 12 residues. The V gene lost 2 bases and the J gene lost 5 bases, with 3 bases spanning the gap. Germline V gene lookup returns CDR1 ENHRY and CDR2 SYGVKD.

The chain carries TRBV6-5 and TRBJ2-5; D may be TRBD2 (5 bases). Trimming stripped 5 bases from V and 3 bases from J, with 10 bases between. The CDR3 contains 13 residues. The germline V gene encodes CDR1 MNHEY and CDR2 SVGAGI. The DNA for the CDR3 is TGTGCCAGCAGTCCGGGGAACAAAGAGACCCAGTACTTC. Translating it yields CASSPGNKETQYF.

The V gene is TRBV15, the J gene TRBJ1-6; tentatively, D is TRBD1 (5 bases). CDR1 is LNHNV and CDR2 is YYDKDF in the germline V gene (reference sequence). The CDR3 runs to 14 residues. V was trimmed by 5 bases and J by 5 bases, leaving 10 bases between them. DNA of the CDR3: TGTGCCACCAGCGGGGCCCCGCATAATTCACCCCTCCACTTT. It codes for CATSGAPHNSPLHF.

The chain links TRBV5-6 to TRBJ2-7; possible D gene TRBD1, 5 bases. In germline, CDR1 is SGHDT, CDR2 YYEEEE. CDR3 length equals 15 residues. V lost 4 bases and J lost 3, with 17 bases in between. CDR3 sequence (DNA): TGTGCCAGCAGCCCCTCGTCAGGGAACTTCTACGAGCAGTACTTC. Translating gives CASSPSSGNFYEQYF. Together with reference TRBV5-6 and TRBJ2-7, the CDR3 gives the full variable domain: DAGVTQSPTHLIKTRGQQVTLRCSPKSGHDTVSWYQQALGQGPQFIFQYYEEEERQRGNFPDRFSGHQFPNYSSELNVNALLLGDSALYLCASSPSSGNFYEQYFGPGTRLTVT.

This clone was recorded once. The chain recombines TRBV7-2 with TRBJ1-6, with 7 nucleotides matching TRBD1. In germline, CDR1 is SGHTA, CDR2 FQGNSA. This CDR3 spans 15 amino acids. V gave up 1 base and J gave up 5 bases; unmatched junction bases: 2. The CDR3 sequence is CASSLDRGNNSPLHF. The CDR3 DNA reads TGTGCCAGCAGCTTAGACAGGGGAAATAATTCACCCCTCCACTTT.

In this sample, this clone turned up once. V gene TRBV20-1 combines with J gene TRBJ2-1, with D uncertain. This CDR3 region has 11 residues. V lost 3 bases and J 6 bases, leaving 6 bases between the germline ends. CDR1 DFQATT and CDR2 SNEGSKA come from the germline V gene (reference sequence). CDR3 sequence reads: CSARWLNEQFF. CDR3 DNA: TGCAGTGCTAGGTGGCTCAATGAGCAGTTCTTC.

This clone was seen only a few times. CDR3 bases: TGTGCCAGCTCACCACCAGGGACTAGTCTTTCGGGGACCCAGTACTTC. Protein: CASSPPGTSLSGTQYF. This rearrangement joins TRBV18 to TRBJ2-5; 8 positions agree with TRBD2. The CDR3 has 16 amino acids. The germline V gene has CDR1 KGHSH and CDR2 LQKENI. V lost 0 bases and J lost 7; bases outside the gene matches: 10.

CDR3 sequence (DNA): TGTGCCAGCAGCTTTCGCGGGAGGGCGGGTAATGAGCAGTTCTTC. This codes for CASSFRGRAGNEQFF. This chain links TRBV7-2 with TRBJ2-1; 9 positions agree with TRBD2. CDR3 size: 15 residues. Unmatched junction bases numbered 7, after V lost 3 bases and J lost 7 bases. The germline V gene encodes CDR1 SGHTA and CDR2 FQGNSA.